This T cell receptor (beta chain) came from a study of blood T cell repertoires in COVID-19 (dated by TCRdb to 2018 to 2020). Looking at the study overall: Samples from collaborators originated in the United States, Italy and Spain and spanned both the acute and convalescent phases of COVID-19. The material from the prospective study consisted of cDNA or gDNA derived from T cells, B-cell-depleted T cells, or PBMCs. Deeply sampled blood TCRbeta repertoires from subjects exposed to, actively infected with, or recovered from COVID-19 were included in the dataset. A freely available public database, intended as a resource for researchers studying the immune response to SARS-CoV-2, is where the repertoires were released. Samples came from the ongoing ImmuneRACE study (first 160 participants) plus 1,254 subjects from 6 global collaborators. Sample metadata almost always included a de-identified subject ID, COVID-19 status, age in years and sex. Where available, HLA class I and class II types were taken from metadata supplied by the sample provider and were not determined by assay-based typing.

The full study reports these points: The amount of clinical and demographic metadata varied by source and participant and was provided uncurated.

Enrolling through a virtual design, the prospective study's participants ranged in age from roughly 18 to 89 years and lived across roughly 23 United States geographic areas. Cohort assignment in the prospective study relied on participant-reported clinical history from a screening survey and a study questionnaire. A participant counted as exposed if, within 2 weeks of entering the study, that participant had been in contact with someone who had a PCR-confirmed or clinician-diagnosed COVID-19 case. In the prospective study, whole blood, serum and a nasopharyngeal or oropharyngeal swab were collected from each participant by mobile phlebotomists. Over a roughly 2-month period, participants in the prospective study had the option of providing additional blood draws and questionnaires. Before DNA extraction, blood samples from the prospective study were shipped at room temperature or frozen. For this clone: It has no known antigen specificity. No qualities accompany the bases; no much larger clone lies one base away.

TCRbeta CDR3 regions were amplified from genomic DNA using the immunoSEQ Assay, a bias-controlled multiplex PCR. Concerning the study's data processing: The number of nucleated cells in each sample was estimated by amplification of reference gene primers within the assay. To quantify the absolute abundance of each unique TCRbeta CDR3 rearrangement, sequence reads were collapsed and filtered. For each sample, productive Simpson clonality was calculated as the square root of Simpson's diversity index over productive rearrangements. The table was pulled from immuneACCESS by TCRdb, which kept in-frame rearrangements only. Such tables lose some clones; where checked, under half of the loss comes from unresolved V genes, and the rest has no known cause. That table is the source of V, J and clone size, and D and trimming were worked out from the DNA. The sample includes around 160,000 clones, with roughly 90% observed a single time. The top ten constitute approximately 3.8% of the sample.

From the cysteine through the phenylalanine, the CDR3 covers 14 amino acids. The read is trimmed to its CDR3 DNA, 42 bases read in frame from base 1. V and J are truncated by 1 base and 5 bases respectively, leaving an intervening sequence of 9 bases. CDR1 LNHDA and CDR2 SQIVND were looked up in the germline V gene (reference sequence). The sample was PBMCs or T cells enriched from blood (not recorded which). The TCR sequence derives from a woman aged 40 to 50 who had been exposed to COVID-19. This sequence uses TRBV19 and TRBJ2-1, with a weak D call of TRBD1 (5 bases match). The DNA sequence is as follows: TGTGCCAGTAGTATAGTAGGGGCCGACAATGAGCAGTTCTTC. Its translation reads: CASSIVGADNEQFF. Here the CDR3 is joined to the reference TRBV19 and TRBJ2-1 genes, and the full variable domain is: DGGITQSPKYLFRKEGQNVTLSCEQNLNHDAMYWYRQDPGQGLRLIYYSQIVNDFQKGDIAEGYSVSREKKESFPLTVTSAQKNPTAFYLCASSIVGADNEQFFGPGTRLTVL.